Included here is one T cell receptor (beta chain) sequence, with context. Produced via immunoSEQ multiplex PCR; TCRdb's table is partial and in-frame only. The sample records approximately 49,000 clones, about 88% being singletons. Between the trimmed V and J ends, which lost 4 bases and 0 bases, there was a span of 10 bases. CDR1 and CDR2 (germline): WSHSY, SAAADI. CDR3 length: 15 amino acids. The sample is drawn from a study of blood T cell repertoires in COVID-19. This receptor was obtained from a man over 45 with acute or convalescent COVID-19. The sequenced sample consisted of peripheral blood. V usage is TRBV10-2 and J usage is TRBJ1-3; TRBD1 might be the D (6 bases). Written as DNA, the CDR3 is TGCGCCAGCAGTGTCGCAGGGGTCTCTGGAAACACCATATATTTT. Residues: CASSVAGVSGNTIYF.